Listed below are T cell receptor beta chains from one sample, sequenced in a study of blood T cells in healthy people across ages. TCRdb processed the 5' RACE reads anew with MiXCR; each CDR3 protein has one entry. The sample includes fewer than 2 million distinct CDR3 sequences, 35% to 50% of them seen just once. What was sequenced was blood. The receptors derive from a human donor in good health. Both conserved end residues are part of each CDR3. Each record gives: D gene, V gene, CDR3 length, clone size, J gene, CDR3 DNA, CDR3 protein. The D gene is left open where the match is weak. The listing skips clone size in some rows; elsewhere it reads once, few, many or a size class.

D: .
V: TRBV7-2
length: 15
size: few
J: TRBJ1-5
DNA: TGTGCCAGCAGCCAGGACATCGGAGGGAATCAGCCCCAGCATTTT
CDR3: CASSQDIGGNQPQHF

D: .
V: TRBV5-1
length: 15
size: .
J: TRBJ2-5
DNA: TGCGCCAGCAGCTTGGCCAGCCGGGCGCAAGAGACCCAGTACTTC
CDR3: CASSLASRAQETQYF

D: .
V: TRBV25-1
length: 14
size: .
J: TRBJ2-5
DNA: TGTGCCAGCAGTGAATGGGGGACCCCCGAGACCCAGTACTTC
CDR3: CASSEWGTPETQYF

D: .
V: TRBV7-3
length: 14
size: many
J: TRBJ2-7
DNA: TGTGCCAGCAGTTTATTGGGCGGCTCCTACGAGCAGTACTTC
CDR3: CASSLLGGSYEQYF

D: .
V: TRBV7-9
length: 10
size: few
J: TRBJ2-3
DNA: TGTGCCGGGGGGAGAGATACGCAGTATTTT
CDR3: CAGGRDTQYF

D: TRBD2
V: TRBV25-1
length: 19
size: few
J: TRBJ2-3
DNA: TGTGCCAGCAGTGGATATCTCCTAGCGGGGGCGTCTAGCACAGATACGCAGTATTTT
CDR3: CASSGYLLAGASSTDTQYF

D: .
V: TRBV5-6
length: 14
size: .
J: TRBJ1-6
DNA: TGTGCCAGCAGCTTGGATCGGCGAGGGGCACCCCTCCACTTT
CDR3: CASSLDRRGAPLHF

D: TRBD1
V: TRBV5-5
length: 15
size: .
J: TRBJ1-2
DNA: TGTGCCAGCAGCCTGGTTTCCGGGACAGCCTATGGCTACACCTTC
CDR3: CASSLVSGTAYGYTF

D: .
V: TRBV20-1
length: 14
size: few
J: TRBJ1-6
DNA: TGCAGTGCTAGAGGACCTTCCGGGCTAAGTCCCCTCCACTTT
CDR3: CSARGPSGLSPLHF

D: TRBD1
V: TRBV12-3/TRBV12-4
length: 18
size: .
J: TRBJ2-3
DNA: TGTGCCAGCAGTTTAGCGAGAGGACAGGGGACTAGCACAGATACGCAGTATTTT
CDR3: CASSLARGQGTSTDTQYF

D: .
V: TRBV7-6
length: 19
size: many
J: TRBJ2-6
DNA: TGTGCCAGCAGCTTAACTACAGGGCCGGGCGGAGGAGGGGCCAACGTCCTGACTTTC
CDR3: CASSLTTGPGGGGANVLTF

D: .
V: TRBV29-1
length: 11
size: few
J: TRBJ2-5
DNA: TGCAGCGGGGGACTCCAAGAGACCCAGTACTTC
CDR3: CSGGLQETQYF

D: .
V: TRBV4-1
length: 14
size: few
J: TRBJ2-5
DNA: TGCGCCAGCAGCCAAGAGGGGGAAAGCGGGACCCAGTACTTC
CDR3: CASSQEGESGTQYF

D: .
V: TRBV6-1
length: 19
size: few
J: TRBJ2-7
DNA: TGTGCCAGCAGCCGCACACCGGGACAGCAAACCTCGGGGGCCTACGAGCAGTACTTC
CDR3: CASSRTPGQQTSGAYEQYF

D: .
V: TRBV6-5
length: 16
size: few
J: TRBJ2-3
DNA: TGTGCCAGCAGTTACTCGGCGCGGGTGGAGGGAGATACGCAGTATTTT
CDR3: CASSYSARVEGDTQYF

D: TRBD1
V: TRBV9
length: 15
size: few
J: TRBJ2-5
DNA: TGTGCCAGCAGCGTAGCAGGGGGATACGGAGAGACCCAGTACTTC
CDR3: CASSVAGGYGETQYF

D: TRBD2
V: TRBV20-1
length: 13
size: .
J: TRBJ2-7
DNA: TGCAGTGCCCTTAGCGGGGGAAGTTACGAGCAGTACTTC
CDR3: CSALSGGSYEQYF

D: TRBD2
V: TRBV5-1
length: 18
size: .
J: TRBJ2-1
DNA: TGCGCCAGCATTACTAGCGGGGGGGGCGAGAGCTCCTACAATGAGCAGTTCTTC
CDR3: CASITSGGGESSYNEQFF

D: TRBD2
V: TRBV3-1
length: 16
size: .
J: TRBJ2-7
DNA: TGTGCCAGTAGCCAAGCCGGGACTAGCGGAGCCTACGAGCAGTACTTC
CDR3: CASSQAGTSGAYEQYF

D: TRBD2
V: TRBV28
length: 19
size: few
J: TRBJ2-3
DNA: TGTGCCAGCAGTTATACCGCGTCGGAGGCGGGGGGTTACACAGATACGCAGTATTTT
CDR3: CASSYTASEAGGYTDTQYF

D: .
V: TRBV29-1
length: 11
size: many
J: TRBJ2-7
DNA: TGCAGCGTGGGAGCGGGCTACGAGCAGTACTTC
CDR3: CSVGAGYEQYF

D: .
V: TRBV3-1
length: 15
size: .
J: TRBJ2-4
DNA: TGTGCCAGCAGCCAAGACCTAGGAGGATCTAGACTTCAGTACTTC
CDR3: CASSQDLGGSRLQYF

D: .
V: TRBV7-2
length: 15
size: .
J: TRBJ2-3
DNA: TGTGCCAGCAGCTTCCCTACTAGCATCACAGATACGCAGTATTTT
CDR3: CASSFPTSITDTQYF

D: TRBD1
V: TRBV29-1
length: 13
size: .
J: TRBJ2-1
DNA: TGCAACATACAGGGGGCTGGTAACAATGAGCAGTTCTTC
CDR3: CNIQGAGNNEQFF

D: TRBD1
V: TRBV29-1
length: 17
size: few
J: TRBJ1-2
DNA: TGCAGCGTTGAACCCCCTGACAGGGACATTTTGGGCTATGGCTACACCTTC
CDR3: CSVEPPDRDILGYGYTF

D: .
V: TRBV5-8
length: 17
size: few
J: TRBJ1-2
DNA: TGTGCCAGCAGCTTACGGGCAGGGAGGCTTGGATTCGGTGGCTACACCTTC
CDR3: CASSLRAGRLGFGGYTF

D: .
V: TRBV13
length: 15
size: many
J: TRBJ2-7
DNA: TGTGCCAGCAGCACCGGGAGAAAGGCCTCCTACGAGCAGTACTTC
CDR3: CASSTGRKASYEQYF